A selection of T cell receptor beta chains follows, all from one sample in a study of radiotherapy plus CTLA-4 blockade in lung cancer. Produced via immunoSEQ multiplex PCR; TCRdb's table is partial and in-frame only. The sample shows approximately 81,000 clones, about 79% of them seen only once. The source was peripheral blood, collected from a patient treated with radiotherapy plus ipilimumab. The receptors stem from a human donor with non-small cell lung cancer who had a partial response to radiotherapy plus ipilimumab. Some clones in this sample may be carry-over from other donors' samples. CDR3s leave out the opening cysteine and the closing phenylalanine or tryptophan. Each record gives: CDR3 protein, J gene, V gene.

ATSRAGGNQPQH	TRBJ1-5	TRBV15
ASSNRRNSPLH	TRBJ1-6	TRBV19
ASSQGLAGGSYNEQF	TRBJ2-1	TRBV4-2
ASSLALGHQQETQY	TRBJ2-5	TRBV7-2
ASSREGQGARETQY	TRBJ2-5	TRBV18
ASRFDIQGRTDTQY	TRBJ2-3	TRBV5-4
ASSPQTSGRETQY	TRBJ2-5	TRBV5-1
ASSSRLAGKVGTQY	TRBJ2-5	TRBV28
ASSLLSGVRY	TRBJ2-7	TRBV5-6
ASSLPAPLPQH	TRBJ1-5	TRBV28
ASSLSWGDTQY	TRBJ2-3	TRBV7-2
ASSDAPIYGYT	TRBJ1-2	TRBV2
AISPQENNQPQH	TRBJ1-5	TRBV10-3
ASSGGSGRRRTDTQY	TRBJ2-3	TRBV5-4
ASSFPTGERGYT	TRBJ1-2	TRBV7-9
ASSPRLAGVEADTQY	TRBJ2-3	TRBV9
ASSLAGGRASDTQY	TRBJ2-3	TRBV28
ASSSLGGQETQY	TRBJ2-5	TRBV7-2
ASSPIAGAVDEQY	TRBJ2-7	TRBV18
ASIPPRGGDDTQY	TRBJ2-3	TRBV27
SVEETGTRWDTQY	TRBJ2-3	TRBV29-1
SVVGGVRTGELF	TRBJ2-2	TRBV29-1
ASSPAGTSYNEQF	TRBJ2-1	TRBV13
ASSFTGGPYEQY	TRBJ2-7	TRBV5-1
AIRQGFNSPLH	TRBJ1-6	TRBV10-3
ASSLDSISIQY	TRBJ2-4	TRBV5-1
ASSLTSGGYQETQY	TRBJ2-5	TRBV18
ASSQDLDTSNQPQH	TRBJ1-5	TRBV4-3
ASTPGESFYEQY	TRBJ2-7	TRBV7-9
ASSFDRRNQPQH	TRBJ1-5	TRBV5-8
ASSFRGQGSMNTEAF	TRBJ1-1	TRBV28
ASSLGGAGEKLF	TRBJ1-4	TRBV7-9